The 7 T cell receptor beta chains below were found in one sample sequenced in a study of T cell responses to AZD1222 COVID-19 vaccine. Assay used: immunoSEQ multiplex PCR; TCRdb lists only in-frame clones, some missing. This table holds some 130,000 clones, roughly 84% found once. The material was peripheral blood, obtained on day 0 of AZD1222 vaccination. These receptors were taken from an adult in good health.

The chain employs TRBV5-5 and TRBJ1-1; tentatively, D is TRBD1 (6 bases). The CDR3 has 13 amino acids. Germline V gene data show CDR1 as SGHKS and CDR2 as YYEKEE (reference sequence). Trimming pared 0 bases from V and 6 bases from J, leaving 9 bases between. The CDR3 DNA reads as TGTGCCAGCAGCTTGGCCGGGGGCGCTGAAGCTTTCTTT. Translating it yields CASSLAGGAEAFF.

In this sample, this clone turned up once. J is TRBJ1-5 and V is TRBV5-1; D possibly corresponds to TRBD1 (5 bases). The CDR3 loop spans 16 amino acids. The V gene lost 0 bases and the J gene lost 4 bases, with 14 bases spanning the gap. Germline-derived CDR1 and CDR2 are SGHRS and YFSETQ. The CDR3 DNA follows: TGCGCCAGCAGCTTGGAGGGGCCGGGTCCTAATCAGCCCCAGCATTTT. It encodes CASSLEGPGPNQPQHF.

The chain has TRBV5-4 and TRBJ1-1; unclear D gene. This CDR3 spans 16 amino acids. Germline loops: CDR1 SGHNT, CDR2 YYREEE (reference sequence). V gave up 0 bases and J gave up 4 bases, with 16 bases separating them. In nucleotides, the CDR3 is TGTGCCAGCAGCTTGGTGGGTATTGGGGTGGGCACTGAAGCTTTCTTT. Encoded protein: CASSLVGIGVGTEAFF.

This chain links TRBV19 with TRBJ1-1; D remains unclear. V lost 7 bases and J 5 bases, leaving 17 bases between the germline ends. The germline CDR1 and CDR2 sequences are LNHDA and SQIVND (reference sequence). This CDR3 region has 14 residues. For the CDR3, the DNA is TGTGCCAGTATCCCCTCGGTGGGGAGGACTGAAGCTTTCTTT. This codes for CASIPSVGRTEAFF.

The chain has TRBV4-1 and TRBJ2-5; maybe TRBD1 (5 bases). This CDR3 region has 16 residues. In germline, CDR1 is MGHRA, CDR2 YSYEKL. Trimming took 2 bases from V and 4 from J, leaving 17 bases between them. CDR3 region: CASSQTFGQIRETQYF. CDR3 nucleotide sequence: TGCGCCAGCAGCCAAACGTTCGGACAAATCAGAGAGACCCAGTACTTC.

The count of this clone is one. This chain's CDR3 is CASSLIKETQYF. The CDR3 DNA follows: TGTGCCAGCAGCTTGATTAAAGAGACCCAGTACTTC. This chain joins TRBV5-4 and TRBJ2-5, with D uncertain. CDR1 is SGHNT and CDR2 is YYREEE in the germline V gene (reference sequence). The CDR3 extends over 12 amino acids. The germline V and J ends were trimmed by 1 base and 3 bases, with 4 bases remaining between them.

The chain employs TRBV27 and TRBJ1-5; 9 nucleotides align to TRBD1. Trimming at V came to 2 bases and at J to 4 bases, leaving 9 bases not matched to a gene. The CDR3 totals 17 residues. Germline-derived CDR1 and CDR2 are MNHEY and SMNVEV (reference sequence). CDR3 amino acids: CASSLGGQGGRNQPQHF. CDR3 in DNA: TGTGCCAGCAGTTTAGGGGGACAGGGAGGGCGAAATCAGCCCCAGCATTTT.